Listed below are T cell receptor beta chains from one sample, sequenced in a study of beta chain features in type 1 diabetes. Here immunoSEQ multiplex PCR was the method, and the copy in TCRdb shows in-frame clones only, minus some. The sample lists 500,000 to 700,000 clones; 15% to 19% were seen once. The sample taken for sequencing was naive CD4+ T cells from blood. The receptors derive from a man younger than 35 in good health. Each CDR3 is given with its conserved first and last residue. The D gene is left open where the match is weak. Only part of the rows carry a size: once, few, many, or a class if the clone is expanded.

TRBJ2-3,-,few,TRBV6-5,TGTGCCAGCAGAACTGACCCCACAGATACGCAGTATTTT,CASRTDPTDTQYF
TRBJ2-5,-,few,TRBV5-1,TGCGCCAGCACACGGGGGAACCAAGAGACCCAGTACTTC,CASTRGNQETQYF
TRBJ2-7,TRBD2,-,TRBV13,TGTGCCAGCAGGTACGGGGGGGCTTCCTACGAGCAGTACTTC,CASRYGGASYEQYF
TRBJ1-1,-,-,TRBV6-1,TGTGCCAGCAGTTGGGGCAGGGCGGCCACTGAAGCTTTCTTT,CASSWGRAATEAFF
TRBJ2-5,-,-,TRBV2,TGTGCCAGCAAGCCTACGCACCAAGAGACCCAGTACTTC,CASKPTHQETQYF
TRBJ1-1,-,-,TRBV7-9,TGTGCCAGCAGCGCGGTCACTGAAGCTTTCTTT,CASSAVTEAFF
TRBJ2-1,-,-,TRBV21-1,TGTGCCAGCAGCAAAGGGAGAGCTTTGAGCAATGAGCAGTTCTTC,CASSKGRALSNEQFF
TRBJ1-5,-,-,TRBV7-2,TGTGCCAGCAGCTTAAAAGGGGTCGGGGGGGTTAGCAATCAGCCCCAGCATTTT,CASSLKGVGGVSNQPQHF
TRBJ2-3,-,many,TRBV14,TGTGCCAGCAGCCAAGACCGTTTGCAGTATTTT,CASSQDRLQYF
TRBJ2-7,-,-,TRBV6-5,TGTGCCAGCAGGGAGACAGTTACCTACGAGCAGTACTTC,CASRETVTYEQYF
TRBJ1-6,TRBD1,few,TRBV6-1,TGTGCCAGCAGTGAAGCGTACAGGGGGGATAATTCACCCCTCCACTTT,CASSEAYRGDNSPLHF
TRBJ2-5,-,-,TRBV9,TGTGCCAGCAGCGTAATGAGTGGGACCCAGTACTTC,CASSVMSGTQYF
TRBJ2-7,TRBD1,-,TRBV5-6,TGTGCCAGCAGCTTGGGAGGGACAGGGAAATACGAGCAGTACTTC,CASSLGGTGKYEQYF
TRBJ2-3,TRBD2,few,TRBV14,TGTGCCAGCAGCCACCTGGGACTAGCAGATACGCAGTATTTT,CASSHLGLADTQYF
TRBJ1-5,-,few,TRBV4-1,TGCGCCAGCAGCCCTATTCCCAGGTACAATCAGCCCCAGCATTTT,CASSPIPRYNQPQHF
TRBJ1-1,-,few,TRBV18,TGTGCCAGCTCACCACCGCCTCGAGGGACTGAAGCTTTCTTT,CASSPPPRGTEAFF
TRBJ1-2,-,-,TRBV28,TGTGCCAGCAGTTTGTGGTTCGGCTACACCTTC,CASSLWFGYTF
TRBJ2-3,-,-,TRBV25-1,TGTGCCAGCAGTGAACAGTTCAGCACAGATACGCAGTATTTT,CASSEQFSTDTQYF
TRBJ2-2,TRBD1,-,TRBV5-4,TGTGCCAGCAGCTGGGACAGGGGCTTGGGAAACACCGGGGAGCTGTTTTTT,CASSWDRGLGNTGELFF
TRBJ1-2,-,few,TRBV2,TGTGCCAGCAGTGAAGCGCTTCGAGGATATGGCTACACCTTC,CASSEALRGYGYTF
TRBJ1-1,-,few,TRBV9,TGTGCCAGCAGCGTAGCCTGGGGGCAGGATGAAGCTTTCTTT,CASSVAWGQDEAFF
TRBJ1-2,-,-,TRBV7-2,TGTGCCAGCAGGCGAACGATTGGGGCCGGGGGATACTATGGCTACACCTTC,CASRRTIGAGGYYGYTF
TRBJ2-7,TRBD1,few,TRBV10-3,TGTGCCATCGCTGGGACAGGGGGTTCCTACGAGCAGTACTTC,CAIAGTGGSYEQYF
TRBJ2-3,TRBD2,-,TRBV5-6,TGTGCCAGCAGCCTCTTCGGGACTAGTTTTCCATATACGCAGTATTTT,CASSLFGTSFPYTQYF
TRBJ2-1,-,-,TRBV7-9,TGTGCCAGCAGCTTAGCCCAGCTCCGACTCTCCTACAATGAGCAGTTCTTC,CASSLAQLRLSYNEQFF
TRBJ1-1,TRBD1,few,TRBV5-1,TGCGCCAGCAGCCACAACCTCGGACAGGGAAGGTTTGCTTTCTTT,CASSHNLGQGRFAFF
TRBJ2-1,TRBD2,-,TRBV18,TGTGCCAGCTCATCAAATAGCGGGGGGGCCGTGAATGAGCAGTTCTTC,CASSSNSGGAVNEQFF
TRBJ2-1,-,-,TRBV7-3,TGTGCCAGCAGCTTAATGCCCCCCCCAGGAAATGAGCAGTTCTTC,CASSLMPPPGNEQFF
TRBJ1-2,TRBD1,few,TRBV14,TGTGCCAGCAGCCAAGACAGGGGGATCGGTGGCTACACCTTC,CASSQDRGIGGYTF
TRBJ2-7,TRBD2,-,TRBV9,TGTGCCAGCAGCGTAGTCTCTAGCGGGACCGAGCAGTACTTC,CASSVVSSGTEQYF
TRBJ1-1,TRBD1,-,TRBV5-1,TGCGCCAGCAGCTTGAAGGGGGCGGACAACACTGAAGCTTTCTTT,CASSLKGADNTEAFF
TRBJ2-6,TRBD2,few,TRBV7-9,TGTGCCAGCAGCTTAGTCCGCCTAGCGGGATCTGGGGCCAACGTCCTGACTTTC,CASSLVRLAGSGANVLTF
TRBJ1-5,TRBD1,-,TRBV7-9,TGTGCCAGCAGCCGGGACAGCCTGAGCAATCAGCCCCAGCATTTT,CASSRDSLSNQPQHF
TRBJ2-7,TRBD1,-,TRBV6-5,TGTGCCAGCAGTTTCAACCTAGGGACAGGGGGCTACGAGCAGTACTTC,CASSFNLGTGGYEQYF
TRBJ2-5,-,-,TRBV11-2,TGTGCCAGCAGGATGGGACTGCAAGAGACCCAGTACTTC,CASRMGLQETQYF
TRBJ2-4,-,-,TRBV7-2,TGTGCCAGCAGCTTAGTGGGCGGAAACAAAAACATTCAGTACTTC,CASSLVGGNKNIQYF